This T cell receptor (beta chain) comes out of a study of beta chain features in type 1 diabetes. The authors reverse transcribed all of the isolated RNA, so sequencing captured expressed TCRB transcripts. This table comes from immunoSEQ multiplex PCR, and its TCRdb copy is limited to in-frame clones, with some not included. The repertoire consists of 85,000 to 110,000 clones, with 25% to 30% occurring once and the leading ten covering less than 0.65%. Cells sorted by CD45RO/CCR7/CD25/CD127/CD95/CD27 comprised CD4+ naive, central memory, regulatory and stem cell-like memory cells. General study results and limits: A greater similarity of naive, central memory and Treg TCRB repertoires was seen among patients than among healthy donors. Significant though moderate, a shortening of TCRB CDR3s appeared in all four CD4+ subsets of Type 1 diabetes patients.

V was cut by 2 bases and J by 4 bases, with 12 bases left in between. The germline gives CDR1 SGHAT, CDR2 FQNNGV. The CDR3 extends over 16 amino acids. This clone was detected a few times. The antigen is undetermined. This sequence originates from a woman between 18 and 29 years old with type 1 diabetes. The chain uses TRBV11-2 and TRBJ2-6; D may be TRBD2 (6 bases). The sequenced material came from central memory CD4+ T cells from blood. The CDR3 coding sequence is TGTGCCAGCAGCTTACTTGGGGGGACCGGGGCCAACGTCCTGACTTTC. Amino acid sequence: CASSLLGGTGANVLTF. The full variable domain, its missing parts supplied by reference TRBV11-2 and TRBJ2-6, is EAGVAQSPRYKIIEKRQSVAFWCNPISGHATLYWYQQILGQGPKLLIQFQNNGVVDDSQLPKDRFSAERLKGVDSTLKIQPAKLEDSAVYLCASSLLGGTGANVLTFGAGSRLTVL.